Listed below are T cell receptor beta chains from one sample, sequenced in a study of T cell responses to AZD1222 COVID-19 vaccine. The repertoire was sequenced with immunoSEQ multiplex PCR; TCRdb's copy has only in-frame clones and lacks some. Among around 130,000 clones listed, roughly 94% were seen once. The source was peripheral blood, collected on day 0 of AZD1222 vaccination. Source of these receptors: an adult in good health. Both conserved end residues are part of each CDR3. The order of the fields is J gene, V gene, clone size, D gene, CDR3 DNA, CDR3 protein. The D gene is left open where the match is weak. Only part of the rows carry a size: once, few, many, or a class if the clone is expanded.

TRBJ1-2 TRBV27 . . TGTGCCAGCAGGTCGCGGGGGACCGCGGGCTACACCTTC CASRSRGTAGYTF
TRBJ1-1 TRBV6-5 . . TGTGCCAGCAGTTACTCGACGGGGGGCACTGAAGCTTTCTTT CASSYSTGGTEAFF
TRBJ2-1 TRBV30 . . TGTGCCTGGAGCAGCACGAGCAGGCGGTTCTTC CAWSSTSRRFF
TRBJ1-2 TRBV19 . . TGTGCCAGTAGCAGCAAAACGGGACTGAGCTATGGCTACACCTTC CASSSKTGLSYGYTF
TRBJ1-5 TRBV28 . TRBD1 TGTGCCAGCACCCCGGACAGGAATCAGCCCCAGCATTTT CASTPDRNQPQHF
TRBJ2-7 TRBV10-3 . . TGTGCCATCAGTGAGTCAGGGAACGAGCAGTACTTC CAISESGNEQYF
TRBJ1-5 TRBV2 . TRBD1 TGTGCCAGCAGCCTGACAGGGGGTAATCAGCCCCAGCATTTT CASSLTGGNQPQHF
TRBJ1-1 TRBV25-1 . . TGTGCCAGGACACTACCCGGGGGTACTCAAGCTTTCTTT CARTLPGGTQAFF
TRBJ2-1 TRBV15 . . TGTGCCACCAGCAGAGGATACAATGAGCAGTTCTTC CATSRGYNEQFF
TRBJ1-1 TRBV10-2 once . TGCGCCAGCAGTGTCATGGACAAAACTGAAGCTTTCTTT CASSVMDKTEAFF
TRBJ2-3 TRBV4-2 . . TGTGCCAGCAGCCAAGATTTGGGGCAAAGCACAGATACGCAGTATTTT CASSQDLGQSTDTQYF
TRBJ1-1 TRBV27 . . TGTGCCAACCAATCCCCGGGGGGCTCCAGGGCTGAAGCTTTCTTT CANQSPGGSRAEAFF
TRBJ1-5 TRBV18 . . TGTGCCAGCTCACCGGAAAGGGCGGCTCAGCCCCAGCATTTT CASSPERAAQPQHF
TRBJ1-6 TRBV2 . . TGTGCCAGCAGTGAAGCGTATAATTCACCCCTCCACTTT CASSEAYNSPLHF
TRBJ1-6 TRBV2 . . TGTGCCAGCAGTGAAAGCGGAGTATCACCCCTCCACTTT CASSESGVSPLHF
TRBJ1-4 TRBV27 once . TGTGCCAGCAGCCTCCTAGCCGGGATTAATGAAAAACTGTTTTTT CASSLLAGINEKLFF
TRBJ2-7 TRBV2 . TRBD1 TGTGCCAGCAGTGGACAGGGTTATGACTACGAGCAGTACTTC CASSGQGYDYEQYF
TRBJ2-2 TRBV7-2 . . TGTGCCAGCAGCCGGACAGCCCAGAACACCGGGGAGCTGTTTTTT CASSRTAQNTGELFF
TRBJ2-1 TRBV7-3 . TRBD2 TGTGCCAGCAGCCTACAATCTAGCGGGAGGGGTGAGCAGTTCTTC CASSLQSSGRGEQFF
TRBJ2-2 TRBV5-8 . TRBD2 TGTGCCAGCAGCCCGGGACTAGCGGGAGGCCGATGGGGCACCGGGGAGCTGTTTTTT CASSPGLAGGRWGTGELFF
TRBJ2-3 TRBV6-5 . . TGTGCCAGCAGTCCCTTCGAATCTACGCAGTATTTT CASSPFESTQYF
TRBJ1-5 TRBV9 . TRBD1 TGTGCCAGCAGTGAGGGGGCTTATAGCAATCAGCCCCAGCATTTT CASSEGAYSNQPQHF
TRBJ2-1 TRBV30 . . TGTGCCTGGAGTTTCGGGAGCTCCTACAATGAGCAGTTCTTC CAWSFGSSYNEQFF
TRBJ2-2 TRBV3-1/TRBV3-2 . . TGTGCCAGCAGCCAATCGTCTGCAGGCGGCACCGGGGAGCTGTTTTTT CASSQSSAGGTGELFF
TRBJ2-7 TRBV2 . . TGTGCCAGCATACGAGGGATCTCCGAGCAGTACTTC CASIRGISEQYF
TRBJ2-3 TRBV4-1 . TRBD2 TGCGCCAGCAGCCAGACCGGGACTAGTTTTACTGATACGCAGTATTTT CASSQTGTSFTDTQYF
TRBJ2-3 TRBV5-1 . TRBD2 TGCGCCAGCAGCGTTGGACTAGCGGGAGCCGGAGATACGCAGTATTTT CASSVGLAGAGDTQYF
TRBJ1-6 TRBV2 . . TGTGCCAGCAGGCAGTCGGAAAATTCACCCCTCCACTTT CASRQSENSPLHF
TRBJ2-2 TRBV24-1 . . TGTGCCACCAGTGACCCGGGAGTAAACACCGGGGAGCTGTTTTTT CATSDPGVNTGELFF
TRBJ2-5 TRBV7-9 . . TGTGCCAGCAGCCAAAAGGGTGGGAGCGACCAAGAGACCCAGTACTTC CASSQKGGSDQETQYF
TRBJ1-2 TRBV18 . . TGTGCCAGCTCACCCGACAGCTATGGCTACACCTTC CASSPDSYGYTF
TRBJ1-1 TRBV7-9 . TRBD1 TGTGCCAGCAGGCAGACAGGGATGTCGATGAACACTGAAGCTTTCTTT CASRQTGMSMNTEAFF
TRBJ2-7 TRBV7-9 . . TGTGCCAGCAGCTTAGGGGGGACCACCGGCTCCTACGAGCAGTACTTC CASSLGGTTGSYEQYF
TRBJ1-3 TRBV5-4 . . TGTGCCAGCAGCCGGGGCAGGGGAACTGGAAACACCATATATTTT CASSRGRGTGNTIYF
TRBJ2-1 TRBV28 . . TGTGCCAGCAGTTCCCCCTCGCCTGCCAGGAATGAGCAGTTCTTC CASSSPSPARNEQFF
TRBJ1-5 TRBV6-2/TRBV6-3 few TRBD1 TGTGCCAGCAGTCCAGGGGGTTTGAGCAATCAGCCCCAGCATTTT CASSPGGLSNQPQHF
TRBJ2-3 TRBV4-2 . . TGTGCCAGCAGCCAGGAGTTTGGCACAGATACGCAGTATTTT CASSQEFGTDTQYF
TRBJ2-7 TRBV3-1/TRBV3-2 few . TGTGCCAGCAGCCTAGCTAGCTACGAGCAGTACTTC CASSLASYEQYF
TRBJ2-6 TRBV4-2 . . TGTGCCAGCAGCCCGACCCTGGGGGCCAACGTCCTGACTTTC CASSPTLGANVLTF